Below are 27 T cell receptor beta chains sequenced from a single sample in a study of T cell responses to AZD1222 COVID-19 vaccine. Assay: immunoSEQ multiplex PCR; the TCRdb copy retains only in-frame clones and omits some. The sample carries more than 150,000 clones, roughly 93% recorded once. Sequenced material: peripheral blood, taken on day 0 of AZD1222 vaccination. The receptors derive from an adult in good health.

CDR3 DNA sequence: TGTGCCAGCAGCTTCAACTCCCTGGGAGAGCAGTTCTTC. As protein: CASSFNSLGEQFF. V gene TRBV11-2 combines with J gene TRBJ2-1, with D hard to call. Between the trimmed V and J ends, which lost 3 bases and 10 bases, there was a span of 13 bases. CDR1 SGHAT and CDR2 FQNNGV come from the germline V gene. The CDR3 has 13 residues.

The CDR3 DNA reads TGCGCCAGCAGCCAAGAGGACAGGGGGCCGTACGAGCAGTACTTC. It translates to CASSQEDRGPYEQYF. J is TRBJ2-7 and V is TRBV4-3; 11 bases map to TRBD1. Germline CDR1 LGHNA, CDR2 YSLEER. The CDR3 length is 15 residues. J gave up 4 bases and V 0 bases, and 2 bases lay outside the gene matches.

In regard to this clone: Other nucleotide sequences in the sample specify the same CDR3. This sequence joins TRBV30 and TRBJ1-1; tentative D call: TRBD1 (5 bases). V shed 3 bases and J shed 5 bases, with 7 bases lying between them. The CDR3 has 11 residues. The V gene's germline CDR1 is GTSNPN and CDR2 SVGIG (reference sequence). The CDR3 loop reads CAWRGGTEAFF. Written as DNA, the CDR3 is TGTGCCTGGAGGGGGGGGACTGAAGCTTTCTTT.

The chain links TRBV5-6 to TRBJ2-7; the D is unclear. Germline V lookup: CDR1 SGHDT, CDR2 YYEEEE. This CDR3 is built from 13 residues. Between the trimmed V and J ends, which lost 0 bases and 2 bases, there was a span of 6 bases. CDR3 DNA sequence: TGTGCCAGCAGCTTGGACGAGACCTACGAGCAGTACTTC. Its protein product is CASSLDETYEQYF.

The chain recombines TRBV6-5 with TRBJ1-1; no firm D call. Germline CDR1 is MNHEY and CDR2 is SVGAGI. This CDR3 region has 13 residues. V gave up 1 base and J gave up 3 bases, with 6 bases separating them. The DNA of the CDR3 is TGTGCCAGCAGTTACTTGGGCTACACTGAAGCTTTCTTT. Translating gives CASSYLGYTEAFF.

The V gene is TRBV2, the J gene TRBJ1-2; D unclear. CDR3 length: 13 amino acids. Trimming took 11 bases from V and 3 from J, leaving 16 bases between them. Germline V gene lookup returns CDR1 SNHLY and CDR2 FYNNEI. The CDR3 nucleotides read TGTGCCTGCTTGGCCTCCAGAGACTATGGCTACACCTTC. As protein: CACLASRDYGYTF.

As concerns this clone: An end of the junction does not agree with germline; a read error may underlie this. The chain combines TRBV18 with TRBJ2-7; no clear D gene. Germline CDR1 KGHSH, CDR2 LQKENI. The CDR3 is made up of 13 amino acids. CDR3: CASSPKDLPPPFF. The CDR3, as DNA: TGTGCCAGCTCACCAAAGGACCTACCGCCCCCTTTCTTC.

This clone appeared a single time. The chain uses TRBV28 and TRBJ1-5, with a weak D call TRBD1 (6 bases). V lost 5 bases and J lost 0, with 14 bases in between. The CDR3 runs to 16 residues. Germline V gene lookup returns CDR1 MDHEN and CDR2 SYDVKM. CDR3 sequence (DNA): TGTGCCAGCAGTAGTGAGGGGGGATATAGCAATCAGCCCCAGCATTTT. Its translation is CASSSEGGYSNQPQHF.

The V call is TRBV5-4, the J call TRBJ2-7; 13 bases agree with TRBD2. Germline V gives CDR1 SGHNT, CDR2 YYREEE (reference sequence). V trimming: 10 bases; J trimming: 2 bases; junction bases outside the gene matches: 6. The CDR3 is 14 amino acids. The CDR3 nucleotides read TGTGCCGCGATAGGGACTAGCGGGACCTACGAGCAGTACTTC. Its translation: CAAIGTSGTYEQYF.

The chain couples TRBV6-5 to TRBJ1-5; D is possibly TRBD1 (5 bases). Per the germline V gene, CDR1 is MNHEY and CDR2 is SVGAGI. The CDR3 is 14 amino acids. Trimming cost V 6 bases and J 3 bases, with 12 bases left between them. The CDR3 DNA sequence: TGTGCCAGCAGCACGGGGGGATTCAATCAGCCCCAGCATTTT. It codes for CASSTGGFNQPQHF.

The V gene is TRBV7-2, the J gene TRBJ2-3, with D unresolved. Trimming removed 5 bases from V and 5 bases from J, with 11 bases in between. CDR3 length equals 13 residues. The germline gives CDR1 SGHTA, CDR2 FQGNSA. The CDR3 spells CASSGRRLDTQYF. The CDR3 DNA sequence: TGTGCCAGCAGCGGCCGGAGACTAGATACGCAGTATTTT.

This clone is a singleton in its sample. The rearrangement joins TRBV27 to TRBJ2-1, with D tentatively TRBD2 (7 bases). The V end was cut by 6 bases, the J end by 2 bases, with 17 bases between. The CDR3 length is 16 residues. Germline CDR1 and CDR2: MNHEY and SMNVEV (reference sequence). The chain's CDR3 is CASRPWGRGTYNEQFF. DNA for the CDR3: TGTGCCAGCAGACCATGGGGGCGGGGGACCTACAATGAGCAGTTCTTC.

The chain couples TRBV13 to TRBJ1-3; 7 bases are shared with TRBD1. The V and J ends lost 5 bases and 0 bases, in that order; junction bases with no gene match: 10. The CDR3 covers 17 residues. CDR1 and CDR2 (germline): PRHDT, FYEKMQ (reference sequence). The CDR3 region is CASSVYGDSFSGNTIYF. CDR3 sequence (DNA): TGTGCCAGCAGCGTATATGGGGACAGTTTCTCTGGAAACACCATATATTTT. The full variable domain, completed using reference TRBV13 and TRBJ1-3, is AAGVIQSPRHLIKEKRETATLKCYPIPRHDTVYWYQQGPGQDPQFLISFYEKMQSDKGSIPDRFSAQQFSDYHSELNMSSLELGDSALYFCASSVYGDSFSGNTIYFGEGSWLTVV.

The CDR3 DNA sequence: TGCAGTGCTAGAAGGGTAGGCTACACCTTC. The encoded protein is CSARRVGYTF. This rearrangement joins TRBV20-1 to TRBJ1-2; D remains ambiguous. CDR1 is DFQATT, CDR2 SNEGSKA, per germline (reference sequence). V lost 2 bases to trimming and J lost 8 bases, with 6 bases between them. The CDR3 is made up of 10 amino acids.

The rearrangement joins TRBV4-2 to TRBJ2-1; 7 nucleotides agree with TRBD1. Looked up from germline, CDR1 is LGHNA and CDR2 is YNFKEQ. The CDR3 is 14 residues long. With 2 bases clipped from V and 2 bases from J, the junction kept 0 bases outside the gene matches. CDR3 residues: CASSQTGAYNEQFF. The CDR3 coding sequence is TGTGCCAGCAGCCAAACAGGGGCCTACAATGAGCAGTTCTTC.

The rearrangement links TRBV4-1 to TRBJ2-5; a weak D match, TRBD1 (6 bases). V gave up 1 base and J gave up 5 bases, with 14 bases separating them. The length of the CDR3 is 15 residues. Germline lookup yields CDR1 MGHRA and CDR2 YSYEKL. This CDR3 is CASSQVRGSQETQYF. In nucleotides, the CDR3 is TGCGCCAGCAGCCAAGTGAGGGGGTCCCAGGAGACCCAGTACTTC.

This chain uses TRBV5-4 with TRBJ2-5, with D possibly being TRBD1 or TRBD2 (6 bases each). Germline CDR1 reads SGHNT; CDR2 reads YYREEE (reference sequence). The CDR3 has 18 residues. The ends were cut back, 4 bases at V and 5 bases at J, with 27 bases in the middle. CDR3 in DNA: TGTGCCAGCAGCCCGCGGTCGGGGCGGAGGGGGGCAGTGGAGACCCAGTACTTC. This gives the protein CASSPRSGRRGAVETQYF.

The CDR3 DNA follows: TGTGCCAGCAGTTACTCGATTGGCCTGGGGAATCAGCCCCAGCATTTT. It specifies CASSYSIGLGNQPQHF. V is TRBV6-2 or TRBV6-3 and J is TRBJ1-5, with no clear D. CDR3 length equals 16 residues. CDR1 MNHEY and CDR2 SVGEGT come from the germline V gene. V lost 0 bases to trimming and J lost 4 bases, with 13 bases between them.

This chain joins TRBV5-1 and TRBJ1-1; no firm D call. Germline-derived CDR1 and CDR2 are SGHRS and YFSETQ. This CDR3 has 12 residues. The V and J ends lost 0 bases and 8 bases respectively, with 8 bases between them. CDR3 protein: CASSLGREEAFF. CDR3 bases: TGCGCCAGCAGCTTGGGCAGAGAAGAAGCTTTCTTT.

The genes are TRBV5-4 and TRBJ1-5; no definite D call. Germline assignment: CDR1 SGHNT and CDR2 YYREEE (reference sequence). V lost 0 bases and J 4 bases, leaving 11 bases between the germline ends. The CDR3 is 15 residues long. DNA for the CDR3: TGTGCCAGCAGCTTGGAGCCAGGTTCTAATCAGCCCCAGCATTTT. Protein product: CASSLEPGSNQPQHF. The variable domain in full, with the rest retrieved from reference TRBV5-4 and TRBJ1-5, is ETGVTQSPTHLIKTRGQQVTLRCSSQSGHNTVSWYQQALGQGPQFIFQYYREEENGRGNFPPRFSGLQFPNYSSELNVNALELDDSALYLCASSLEPGSNQPQHFGDGTRLSIL.

J is TRBJ1-1 and V is TRBV28; D unresolved. CDR3 size: 11 residues. Per germline, CDR1 MDHEN and CDR2 SYDVKM. The V gene lost 8 bases and the J gene lost 11 bases, with 15 bases spanning the gap. The CDR3 spells CASRSLQRAFF. The CDR3 nucleotides read TGTGCCAGCCGGTCCCTGCAGCGGGCTTTCTTT.

V is TRBV30 and J is TRBJ1-5; the D gene is possibly TRBD1 (5 bases). V was cut by 1 base and J by 0 bases, with 10 bases left in between. Germline CDR1 and CDR2: GTSNPN and SVGIG (reference sequence). The CDR3 is 15 residues long. In DNA form, the CDR3 reads TGTGCCTGGAGTGGTGGGGGACGTAGCAATCAGCCCCAGCATTTT. Translated: CAWSGGGRSNQPQHF.

The chain carries TRBV5-6 and TRBJ1-1; D uncertain. CDR1 and CDR2 from the germline V gene are SGHDT and YYEEEE. This CDR3 has 16 amino acids. The V end was cut by 4 bases, the J end by 0 bases, with 16 bases between. CDR3 nucleotide sequence: TGTGCCAGCAGCCCTGCGGGAGTAGTTATGAACACTGAAGCTTTCTTT. Translation: CASSPAGVVMNTEAFF.

This rearrangement joins TRBV28 to TRBJ2-5, with D unresolved. CDR1 is MDHEN, CDR2 SYDVKM, per germline. CDR3 length equals 13 residues. V lost 3 bases and J lost 5, with 10 bases in between. CDR3 in amino acids: CASSFRYGETQYF. CDR3 nucleotide sequence: TGTGCCAGCAGTTTTAGGTACGGGGAGACCCAGTACTTC.

For this clone: The same CDR3 arises from other DNA sequences in this sample as well. This rearrangement joins TRBV5-6 to TRBJ2-7; TRBD1 agrees at 9 bases. This CDR3 contains 15 residues. Germline CDR1 SGHDT, CDR2 YYEEEE. The V and J ends lost 0 bases and 4 bases, in that order; junction bases with no gene match: 5. The CDR3: CASSLAGTGSYEQYF. The CDR3 DNA is TGTGCCAGCAGCTTGGCCGGGACAGGGAGTTACGAGCAGTACTTC.

CDR3: CASSPGQGGDEQFF. The CDR3 DNA reads TGTGCCAGCAGCCCTGGACAGGGAGGCGATGAGCAGTTCTTC. This sequence joins TRBV7-3 and TRBJ2-1, with 8 bases matching TRBD1. CDR3 size: 14 residues. Trimming cost V 5 bases and J 8 bases; bases outside gene matches: 8. The V gene's germline CDR1 is SGHTA and CDR2 FQGTGA.

This sequence joins TRBV19 and TRBJ1-3; TRBD1 is a possible D gene (5 bases). The V gene lost 8 bases and the J gene lost 4 bases, with 12 bases spanning the gap. CDR1 is LNHDA, CDR2 SQIVND, per germline (reference sequence). The CDR3 totals 13 residues. The CDR3 DNA reads as TGTGCCAGTGTAGGGACCTCCGGAAACACCATATATTTT. Translating gives CASVGTSGNTIYF. Using reference TRBV19 and TRBJ1-3 for the parts outside the CDR3, the full variable domain is DGGITQSPKYLFRKEGQNVTLSCEQNLNHDAMYWYRQDPGQGLRLIYYSQIVNDFQKGDIAEGYSVSREKKESFPLTVTSAQKNPTAFYLCASVGTSGNTIYFGEGSWLTVV.